This entry lists 32 T cell receptor beta chains sequenced from one sample in a study of PD-1 blockade in classical Hodgkin lymphoma. Produced via immunoSEQ multiplex PCR; TCRdb's table is partial and in-frame only. Of fewer than 35,000 clones listed, about 88% are singletons. Time point given: newly diagnosed, previously untreated cHL patient sample. Investigators isolated CD4+ T cells from thawed PBMCs through magnetic negative selection. The sample was CD4+ T cells from blood. Source of these receptors: a human donor with classical Hodgkin lymphoma.

The chain carries TRBV14 and TRBJ1-2; D is unresolved. Trimming cost V 2 bases and J 4 bases, with 11 bases left between them. The CDR3 consists of 14 residues. Germline V lookup: CDR1 SGHDN, CDR2 FVKESK. In DNA, the CDR3 is TGTGCCAGCAGCCAACATGGAGGTTTCTATGGCTACACCTTC. Its translation: CASSQHGGFYGYTF.

The chain recombines TRBV15 with TRBJ2-3; no firm D call. With 1 base removed from V and 8 bases from J, the gap between germline ends came to 10 bases. Germline CDR1 reads LNHNV; CDR2 reads YYDKDF (reference sequence). The CDR3 has 13 amino acids. For the CDR3, the DNA is TGTGCCACCAGCAGAGCTGGGGTCGCTACGCAGTATTTT. This sequence encodes CATSRAGVATQYF.

The chain couples TRBV6-1 to TRBJ1-4; D unclear. The germline V and J ends were trimmed by 6 bases and 0 bases, with 11 bases remaining between them. Germline lookup yields CDR1 MNHNS and CDR2 SASEGT. The CDR3 extends over 15 amino acids. Here the CDR3 DNA reads TGTGCCAGCAGCGCCCTACAGCCAACTAATGAAAAACTGTTTTTT. It encodes CASSALQPTNEKLFF.

The V gene is TRBV4-1, the J gene TRBJ2-2, with no clear D. This CDR3 is 13 amino acids long. The V gene's germline CDR1 is MGHRA and CDR2 YSYEKL. V lost 3 bases and J 3 bases, leaving 5 bases between the germline ends. CDR3 protein: CASSHRDTGELFF. The DNA for the CDR3 is TGCGCCAGCAGCCATCGGGACACCGGGGAGCTGTTTTTT.

This clone was recorded once. The chain combines TRBV6-1 with TRBJ2-5; TRBD1 matches at 9 bases. Germline-derived CDR1 and CDR2 are MNHNS and SASEGT. V shed 6 bases and J 4 bases; nucleotides not matched to a gene: 9. This CDR3 has 15 amino acids. The CDR3 reads CASRAGTGRVETQYF. CDR3 coding DNA: TGTGCCAGCAGGGCCGGGACAGGGCGTGTAGAGACCCAGTACTTC.

This chain connects TRBV10-2 to TRBJ1-4, with TRBD1 matching over 9 bases. The germline V gene encodes CDR1 WSHSY and CDR2 SAAADI. This CDR3 spans 13 amino acids. Unmatched junction bases numbered 0, after V lost 6 bases and J lost 4 bases. The DNA for the CDR3 is TGCGCCAGCAGGGACAGGGGTAATGAAAAACTGTTTTTT. This translates into CASRDRGNEKLFF.

This clone was detected only once. This chain links TRBV2 with TRBJ1-1; no clear D gene. Between the trimmed V and J ends, which lost 7 bases and 1 base, there was a span of 7 bases. This CDR3 contains 12 residues. CDR1 SNHLY and CDR2 FYNNEI come from the germline V gene. CDR3 coding DNA: TGTGCCAGCAACCCGCGGAACACTGAAGCTTTCTTT. Translating gives CASNPRNTEAFF.

This chain connects TRBV6-6 to TRBJ1-5; D remains unclear. Germline loops: CDR1 MNHNY, CDR2 SVGAGI (reference sequence). The CDR3 consists of 16 residues. V lost 6 bases and J 0 bases, leaving 15 bases between the germline ends. DNA for the CDR3: TGTGCCAGCAGCCCCAAAGGGCAGGTTAGCAATCAGCCCCAGCATTTT. This codes for CASSPKGQVSNQPQHF.

The chain employs TRBV4-2 and TRBJ1-2; D unresolved. The CDR3 sequence is 13 residues long. In germline, CDR1 is LGHNA, CDR2 YNFKEQ. The germline V and J ends were trimmed by 5 bases and 6 bases, with 13 bases remaining between them. The CDR3 loop reads CASSLEAGDGYTF. The CDR3 DNA sequence: TGTGCCAGCAGCTTGGAGGCCGGGGATGGCTACACCTTC.

This clone was recorded a few times. The chain carries TRBV11-3 and TRBJ2-1; no firm D call. CDR1 and CDR2 (germline): SGHNT, YENEEA. Trimming cost V 0 bases and J 5 bases, with 17 bases left between them. The CDR3 runs to 17 residues. CDR3 residues: CASSLDFWNIGNNEQFF. In DNA form, the CDR3 reads TGTGCCAGCAGCTTAGATTTCTGGAATATTGGAAACAATGAGCAGTTCTTC.

This clone was observed once. The gene calls are TRBV6-4 and TRBJ2-3; 13 bases are a match to TRBD2. The CDR3 sequence is 16 residues long. V lost 4 bases to trimming and J lost 2 bases; unmatched junction nucleotides: 3. The germline V gene encodes CDR1 MRHNA and CDR2 SNTAGT. The CDR3 DNA reads as TGTGCCAGCAGTGTTGGGACTAGCGGGAACACAGATACGCAGTATTTT. Its protein is CASSVGTSGNTDTQYF.

The rearrangement links TRBV6-5 to TRBJ1-5, with D tentatively TRBD1 (6 bases). This CDR3 has 15 residues. Germline V gene sequence: CDR1 MNHEY, CDR2 SVGAGI. Trimming removed 6 bases from V and 4 bases from J, with 16 bases in between. CDR3 bases: TGTGCCAGCAGATTAGCCCGGGGGGCGAATCAGCCCCAGCATTTT. This sequence encodes CASRLARGANQPQHF.

This chain links TRBV6-1 with TRBJ2-5; unclear D gene. The germline CDR1 and CDR2 sequences are MNHNS and SASEGT. This CDR3 spans 13 amino acids. Between the trimmed V and J ends, which lost 3 bases and 5 bases, there was a span of 10 bases. The CDR3 DNA follows: TGTGCCAGCAGTGATAGGCGTAAGGAGACCCAGTACTTC. This translates into CASSDRRKETQYF.

V is TRBV6-5 and J is TRBJ2-1; 9 bases line up with TRBD2. The CDR3 length is 14 residues. Germline values: CDR1 MNHEY, CDR2 SVGAGI. Losses at the gene ends were 6 bases for V and 6 bases for J; bases not matched to a gene: 6. CDR3 protein: CASRVAGDINEQFF. CDR3 DNA sequence: TGTGCCAGCAGGGTAGCGGGAGATATCAATGAGCAGTTCTTC.

This chain links TRBV6-6 with TRBJ1-2, with a possible D match to TRBD1 (5 bases). The CDR3 sequence is 15 residues long. V was shortened by 2 bases and J by 7 bases, with 17 bases between the two germline ends. Per the germline V gene, CDR1 is MNHNY and CDR2 is SVGAGI (reference sequence). The CDR3 protein is CASSYPTAPGGGYTF. DNA of the CDR3: TGTGCCAGCAGTTACCCGACAGCCCCGGGAGGTGGCTACACCTTC.

The V and J genes are TRBV11-3 and TRBJ1-1; D unclear. CDR3 length: 14 residues. V lost 4 bases, J lost 0 bases, and 9 bases lay in between. Per germline, CDR1 SGHNT and CDR2 YENEEA. CDR3 protein: CASSSDGMNTEAFF. The CDR3 DNA reads as TGTGCCAGCAGCTCCGACGGAATGAACACTGAAGCTTTCTTT.

The chain employs TRBV29-1 and TRBJ2-7; TRBD2 aligns across 7 bases. CDR1 is SQVTM, CDR2 ANQGSEA, per germline. Trimming took 4 bases from V and 7 from J; bases not matched to a gene: 10. CDR3 length: 13 amino acids. CDR3 coding DNA: TGCAGCGTTGGGCGAGCCACAGCGGGGGAGCAGTACTTC. Amino acid sequence: CSVGRATAGEQYF.

The V call is TRBV7-2, the J call TRBJ1-1, with D possibly TRBD1 on 5 matching bases. The V end lost 1 base, the J end lost 6 bases, and 15 bases lay between the germline ends. The germline V gene encodes CDR1 SGHTA and CDR2 FQGNSA. The CDR3 is 15 amino acids. The CDR3: CASSLVGGVGAEAFF. The CDR3 DNA follows: TGTGCCAGCAGCTTAGTCGGAGGGGTCGGCGCTGAAGCTTTCTTT.

The V call is TRBV15, the J call TRBJ2-3; 7 positions agree with TRBD2. The germline V gene has CDR1 LNHNV and CDR2 YYDKDF (reference sequence). V gave up 1 base and J gave up 3 bases; unmatched junction bases: 1. The CDR3 extends over 14 amino acids. In DNA, the CDR3 is TGTGCCACCAGCAGAGGGGGGGGGACAGATACGCAGTATTTT. It specifies CATSRGGGTDTQYF. Full variable domain (rest looked up from reference TRBV15 and TRBJ2-3): DAMVIQNPRYQVTQFGKPVTLSCSQTLNHNVMYWYQQKSSQAPKLLFHYYDKDFNNEADTPDNFQSRRPNTSFCFLDIRSPGLGDTAMYLCATSRGGGTDTQYFGPGTRLTVL.

This chain joins TRBV7-9 and TRBJ2-1, with TRBD1 matching over 9 bases. V shed 5 bases and J 3 bases; nucleotides not matched to a gene: 5. Germline CDR1 SEHNR, CDR2 FQNEAQ (reference sequence). The CDR3 is 15 residues long. The CDR3 loop is CASSATGGFYNEQFF. The CDR3 DNA reads as TGTGCCAGCAGCGCAACAGGGGGCTTCTACAATGAGCAGTTCTTC.

This chain uses TRBV6-1 with TRBJ2-3; 11 bases align to TRBD2. The germline V gene has CDR1 MNHNS and CDR2 SASEGT. Germline trimming cut 7 bases from V and 2 bases from J; bases unmatched to any gene: 5. CDR3 size: 15 residues. CDR3 amino acids: CASTRLAGTTDTQYF. The DNA for the CDR3 is TGTGCCAGCACCCGACTAGCGGGGACCACAGATACGCAGTATTTT.

V usage is TRBV6-6 and J usage is TRBJ2-6; D uncertain. Trimming cost V 5 bases and J 1 base, with 9 bases left between them. Germline lookup yields CDR1 MNHNY and CDR2 SVGAGI (reference sequence). The CDR3 consists of 15 residues. CDR3 coding DNA: TGTGCCAGCAGTCTTACTGGGTCTGGGGCCAACGTCCTGACTTTC. Protein product: CASSLTGSGANVLTF.

Only a few counts were recorded for this clone. The chain couples TRBV7-9 to TRBJ1-1, with D possibly TRBD1 on 5 matching bases. Deletions cut 2 bases from V and 1 base from J, with 8 bases between. CDR3 length: 14 residues. Germline CDR1 SEHNR, CDR2 FQNEAQ (reference sequence). The CDR3 region has the DNA TGTGCCAGCAGCTTACCAGGGAGGAACACTGAAGCTTTCTTT. It yields the protein CASSLPGRNTEAFF.

This chain uses TRBV27 with TRBJ1-1, with D possibly matching TRBD1 (5 bases). V lost 5 bases, J lost 0 bases, and 10 bases lay in between. Germline V CDR1 and CDR2: MNHEY, SMNVEV (reference sequence). This CDR3 has 14 residues. The CDR3: CASSNRGMNTEAFF. The CDR3 nucleotides are TGTGCCAGCAGTAACCGGGGGATGAACACTGAAGCTTTCTTT.

The CDR3 spells CASSLAGGVYNEQFF. The CDR3 bases are TGTGCCAGCAGTCTAGCGGGAGGCGTATACAATGAGCAGTTCTTC. The chain combines TRBV25-1 with TRBJ2-1; TRBD2 aligns across 11 bases. CDR1 and CDR2 (germline): MGHDK, SYGVNS. The CDR3 runs to 15 residues. The ends lost 5 bases at V and 4 bases at J; junction bases unmatched: 4. Full variable domain (missing parts from reference TRBV25-1 and TRBJ2-1): EADIYQTPRYLVIGTGKKITLECSQTMGHDKMYWYQQDPGMELHLIHYSYGVNSTEKGDLSSESTVSRIRTEHFPLTLESARPSHTSQYLCASSLAGGVYNEQFFGPGTRLTVL.

This chain's CDR3 is CASHRENNEQFF. The DNA of the CDR3 is TGTGCCTCGCACAGGGAAAACAATGAGCAGTTCTTC. The rearrangement joins TRBV10-3 to TRBJ2-1; D possibly corresponds to TRBD1 (6 bases). Trimming left V 11 bases short and J 5 bases short, with 13 bases between. Germline CDR1 is ENHRY and CDR2 is SYGVKD. CDR3 length equals 12 residues.

The DNA for the CDR3 is TGCGCCAGCAGCTATGGCCAGGGGGCCCAGGGCTACACCTTC. It specifies CASSYGQGAQGYTF. The chain joins TRBV5-1 to TRBJ1-2; 8 nucleotides agree with TRBD1. This CDR3 comprises 14 residues. The germline V gene has CDR1 SGHRS and CDR2 YFSETQ. The ends lost 3 bases at V and 8 bases at J; junction bases unmatched: 9.

This sequence joins TRBV2 and TRBJ2-5; 10 bases line up with TRBD2. The CDR3 length is 16 residues. The V and J ends lost 4 bases and 4 bases, in that order; junction bases with no gene match: 9. Germline values: CDR1 SNHLY, CDR2 FYNNEI. CDR3 DNA sequence: TGTGCCAGCAGTGCTGCTAGCGGGAGTCGGGCAGAGACCCAGTACTTC. Encoded protein: CASSAASGSRAETQYF.

This chain connects TRBV28 to TRBJ2-3; D uncertain. The CDR3 has 12 amino acids. The ends were cut back, 9 bases at V and 6 bases at J, with 13 bases in the middle. In germline, CDR1 is MDHEN, CDR2 SYDVKM. CDR3: CASNTRMDTQYF. The CDR3 coding sequence is TGTGCCAGTAACACCCGGATGGATACGCAGTATTTT.

The CDR3: CASSRGPGAYGYTF. The CDR3 DNA follows: TGTGCCAGCAGTCGCGGACCCGGAGCATATGGCTACACCTTC. V is TRBV6-5 and J is TRBJ1-2, with D hard to call. The CDR3 totals 14 residues. Trimming took 5 bases from V and 5 from J, leaving 15 bases between them. Germline V lookup: CDR1 MNHEY, CDR2 SVGAGI.

This clone has just one count. The chain recombines TRBV6-1 with TRBJ2-1; D unclear. Trimming stripped 1 base from V and 10 bases from J, with 11 bases between. CDR1 and CDR2 from the germline V gene are MNHNS and SASEGT. The CDR3 has 13 amino acids. The CDR3 sequence: CASSEGPVGEQFF. The DNA of the CDR3 is TGTGCCAGCAGTGAAGGACCAGTGGGCGAGCAGTTCTTC.

V and J are TRBV5-6 and TRBJ1-1; 7 nucleotides line up with TRBD1. CDR3 length: 14 residues. Trimming took 2 bases from V and 4 from J; bases not matched to a gene: 5. In germline, CDR1 is SGHDT, CDR2 YYEEEE. CDR3 sequence reads: CASSFYRGRTEAFF. The CDR3 DNA reads as TGTGCCAGCAGCTTTTATAGGGGGCGCACTGAAGCTTTCTTT.